These 7 T cell receptor beta chains were sequenced from one sample in a study of response to subunit inactivated influenza vaccine. TCRdb reprocessed the RT-PCR reads via MiXCR and lists one record per CDR3 protein. The table shows 550,000 to 800,000 distinct CDR3 sequences, with roughly 14% occurring only once. The sequences come from PBMCs from blood, collected roughly 12 days after vaccination. The receptors were gathered from a man in his fifties or sixties who received an inactivated influenza vaccine.

This clonotype has more than one count but fewer than ten. The chain is built from TRBV3-1 and TRBJ1-4; TRBD1 matches at 7 bases. Germline loops: CDR1 LGHDT, CDR2 YNNKEL (reference sequence). The trim removed 4 bases at V and 6 bases at J, leaving 2 bases unmatched. The CDR3 length is 13 residues. CDR3 sequence reads: CASSRDSDEKLFF. CDR3 DNA sequence: TGTGCCAGCAGCCGGGACAGCGATGAAAAACTGTTTTTT.

This clonotype was seen a few times. The chain carries TRBV5-1 and TRBJ2-5; 8 nucleotides align to TRBD1. Germline CDR1 reads SGHRS; CDR2 reads YFSETQ. V gave up 0 bases and J gave up 5 bases; unmatched junction bases: 12. The CDR3 is made up of 17 amino acids. DNA of the CDR3: TGCGCCAGCAGCTTGGGGGGACAGGTGTGGAGTGGGGAGACCCAGTACTTC. This codes for CASSLGGQVWSGETQYF.

V and J are TRBV27 and TRBJ2-7; maybe TRBD1 (5 bases). CDR1 and CDR2 from the germline V gene are MNHEY and SMNVEV (reference sequence). The V end lost 6 bases, the J end lost 5 bases, and 17 bases lay between the germline ends. This CDR3 region has 14 residues. This CDR3 reads CASSTQGNWDEQYF. DNA for the CDR3: TGTGCCAGCAGCACGCAGGGAAATTGGGACGAGCAGTACTTC.

This clonotype was seen repeatedly, ten times or more. The CDR3 reads CASSLMTGTHGYTF. As DNA, the CDR3 is TGTGCCAGCAGCCTAATGACAGGGACCCATGGCTACACCTTC. The V gene is TRBV3-1, the J gene TRBJ1-2, with TRBD1 identical over 7 bases. Germline V gene data show CDR1 as LGHDT and CDR2 as YNNKEL (reference sequence). J gave up 6 bases and V 4 bases, and 8 bases lay outside the gene matches. This CDR3 has 14 amino acids.

This chain uses TRBV4-1 with TRBJ2-7, with TRBD1 identical over 7 bases. The germline gives CDR1 MGHRA, CDR2 YSYEKL. J was trimmed by 4 bases and V by 3 bases; bases with no gene match: 6. This CDR3 contains 14 residues. Here the CDR3 reads CASSQTGLRYEQYF. CDR3 sequence (DNA): TGCGCCAGCAGCCAGACAGGGTTAAGGTACGAGCAGTACTTC.

At least ten counts were recorded for this clonotype. The gene calls are TRBV18 and TRBJ2-7; no clear D. CDR1 is KGHSH, CDR2 LQKENI, per germline. V lost 2 bases and J lost 3, with 5 bases in between. CDR3 length equals 12 residues. The CDR3 is CASSPRSYEQYF. CDR3 nucleotides: TGTGCCAGCTCACCAAGAAGCTACGAGCAGTACTTC.

As concerns this clonotype: The conserved final phenylalanine or tryptophan is absent from the CDR3, which likely points to a read error. V gene TRBV6-6 combines with J gene TRBJ2-3; the match to TRBD2 covers 8 bases. J lost 7 bases, V lost 4 bases, and 1 base had no gene match. CDR1 and CDR2 from the germline V gene are MNHNY and SVGAGI (reference sequence). The CDR3 is 12 residues long. The CDR3 DNA is TGTGCCAGCAGTTCGGGGGGGAATACGCAGTATTCT. Residues: CASSSGGNTQYS.